Below, one T cell receptor beta chain is given with its context. As yet, its antigen is unknown. Other DNA sequences in the same sample also yield this CDR3. After removal of 5 bases from V and 4 bases from J, the junction contained 5 bases not matched to a gene. Germline values: CDR1 MNHEY, CDR2 SMNVEV (reference sequence). The CDR3 runs to 15 residues. Template for every sorted-subset replicate PCR totaled 150 to 250 ng DNA, 30,000 to 35,000 T cell genomes. This table comes from immunoSEQ multiplex PCR, and its TCRdb copy is limited to in-frame clones, with some not included. The sample holds over 400,000 clones, 90% to 97% seen once. This sample is drawn from a study of shared clonotypes between healthy human individuals. Study findings and constraints: Rarefaction indicated that sorted-subset sequencing remained incomplete although depth was large. The study found lower generation probabilities in non-shared clonotypes than in those shared by all four donors.

This clonotype was obtained from a woman in her 30s in good health. This chain connects TRBV27 to TRBJ2-1, with TRBD2 identical over 10 bases. Material for sequencing was naive CD4+ T cells sorted from blood. The sample's subset: CD45RA+ positively selected. The CDR3 sequence: CASSPRLAGYNEQFF. The CDR3 DNA is TGTGCCAGCAGTCCCCGACTAGCGGGTTACAATGAGCAGTTCTTC.